The subject of this entry is one TCR beta chain. This clonotype was seen many times. Its antigen remains unidentified. Base qualities are not provided; no much larger clone lies one nucleotide away. The data are from a study of spatial heterogeneity in lung cancer (dated 2019 in TCRdb). About the full investigation: Beta-chain transcripts were consistently detected in greater numbers than alpha-chain transcripts, which likely reflects a higher abundance of beta-chain transcripts. Both alpha and beta chains were TCR-sequenced in samples taken at surgery, namely 220 tumor regions, 62 to 70 matched nontumor lung samples and 50 to 60 PBMC samples. In non-small cell lung cancer, the study made a quantitative comparison of TCR alpha and beta repertoires among multiple tumor regions, matched nontumor lung and blood. Nonsynonymous mutation counts, determined by whole-exome sequencing of tumor tissue, were related to features of the TCR repertoire. In the raw uncorrected reads, each unique combination of TCR and UMI appeared on average more than ten times.

Read against the paper, the sample's time point label means: sample taken at primary tumor resection. The donors were more than 65 patients from the lung TRACERx cohort who had early-stage, untreated non-small cell lung cancer. Whole RNA extracted from tumor and nontumor lung tissue, or from cryopreserved PBMC samples, was used for TCR sequencing without cell sorting. Only patients for whom sufficient RNA was available from at least two tumor regions were selected for TCR sequencing. Trimming accounts for 6 bases at V and 0 bases at J, while the number of junction bases matched to no gene is 8. From a lookup of the germline V gene, CDR1 and CDR2 are SNHLY and FYNNEI. The CDR3 measures 15 amino acids from cysteine to phenylalanine. Only the CDR3 portion is preserved as DNA: 45 bases, with reading frame beginning at the first base. To prepare the library, 5' RACE was applied. Instrument on record: NextSeq 500. To allow correction of PCR and sequencing errors, the TCR library protocol tagged every TCR cDNA molecule with a unique molecular identifier. Per the original workflow: Decombinator tools were used for TCR identification, UMI-based error correction and CDR3 extraction. Expanded TCRs were defined as those above a frequency of 2 per 1,000, corresponding to the top 1% of the tumor frequency distribution. Renyi diversity was computed with the R vegan package after each repertoire had been subsampled 100 times to 5,000 TCRs. CDR3 similarity networks were built from amino acid triplet string-kernel similarity, with CDR3s being connected when pairwise similarity was above 0.82. The raw public data were reprocessed by TCRdb itself: fastp quality trimming at Q25, MiXCR clonotype calling, in-frame beta chains only. Every CDR3 protein is listed once, alongside the most common genes and DNA of its rows. TCRdb assigned the V and J calls; the authors' analysis was not used. The sample records tens of thousands of distinct CDR3 sequences, approximately 13% of which are singletons. The top ten clones comprise 50% to 70% of the sample.

The full study reports these points: Confirming at a functional level the hypothesis that regional TCRs recognize regional mutations was considered to require additional single-cell paired TCR alpha and beta sequencing. Ubiquitous expanded tumor TCRs showed up in blood more often at tumor resection than at routine follow-up.

The V and J genes are TRBV2 and TRBJ2-7; 7 central nucleotides agree with TRBD2. Source: PBMCs, taken at surgery. The TCR originated in a male donor with early-stage non-small cell lung cancer. The bases read TGTGCCAGCAGGGGAACTAGCGACAGCTCCTACGAGCAGTACTTC. The resulting protein is CASRGTSDSSYEQYF.